This T cell receptor beta chain stems from a study of blood T cell repertoires in COVID-19. CDR1 and CDR2 from the germline V gene are ENHRY and SYGVKD. The CDR3 is 14 amino acids. Trimming removed 3 bases from V and 4 bases from J; junction bases left unmatched: 3. Authors' methods: It was from reference gene primer amplification that nucleated cell counts were estimated. Generated by immunoSEQ multiplex PCR, the TCRdb table keeps only in-frame clones and is missing some. D and trimming come from the DNA, and the V and J calls and clone size come from that table. The sample holds roughly 260,000 clones, approximately 80% seen once.

Source material: peripheral blood. This rearrangement joins TRBV10-3 to TRBJ1-2, with 9 positions matching TRBD1. The sequence was obtained from a woman in her forties with active or convalescent COVID-19. The CDR3 spells CAISDMGQGYGYTF. The DNA for the CDR3 is TGTGCCATCAGTGATATGGGACAGGGCTATGGCTACACCTTC.